The present T cell receptor (beta chain) was sequenced within a study of control samples from healthy donors and cancer patients. This table comes from immunoSEQ multiplex PCR, and its TCRdb copy is limited to in-frame clones, with some not included. Of 120,000 to 150,000 clones in the sample, 93% are singletons; the top ten hold around 5.4%. V lost 5 bases to trimming and J lost 3 bases; unmatched junction nucleotides: 0. CDR3 size: 13 residues. Germline V CDR1 and CDR2: MRHNA, SNTAGT. The sample taken for sequencing was blood. This sequence joins TRBV6-4 and TRBJ1-5; 8 bases line up with TRBD1. The source of this sequence is a man between 18 and 35 years old in good health. This CDR3 is CASSQGANQPQHF. CDR3 in DNA: TGTGCCAGCAGTCAGGGGGCCAATCAGCCCCAGCATTTT.